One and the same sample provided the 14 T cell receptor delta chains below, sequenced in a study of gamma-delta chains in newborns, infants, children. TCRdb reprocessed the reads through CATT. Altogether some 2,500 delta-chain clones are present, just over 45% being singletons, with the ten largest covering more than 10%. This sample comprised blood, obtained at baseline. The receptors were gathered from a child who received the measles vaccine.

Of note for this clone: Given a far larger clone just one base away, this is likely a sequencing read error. The CDR3 spells CAFSLGGTTDKLIF. CDR3 bases: TGTGCCTTTTCACTGGGGGGGACCACCGATAAACTCATCTTT. The chain is built from TRDV3 and TRDJ1, with 8 bases lining up with TRDD3. V shed 2 bases and J 1 base; nucleotides not matched to a gene: 6. Germline CDR1 and CDR2: TVYSNPD and GDNSRS (reference sequence). The CDR3 is 14 amino acids.

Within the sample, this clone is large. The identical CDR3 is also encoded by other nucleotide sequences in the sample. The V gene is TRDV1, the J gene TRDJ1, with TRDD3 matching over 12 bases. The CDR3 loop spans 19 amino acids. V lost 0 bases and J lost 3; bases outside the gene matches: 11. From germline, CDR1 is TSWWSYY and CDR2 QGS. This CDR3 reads CALGELRLIWGIRSDKLIF. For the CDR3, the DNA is TGTGCTCTTGGGGAACTACGCCTTATCTGGGGGATACGCTCCGATAAACTCATCTTT.

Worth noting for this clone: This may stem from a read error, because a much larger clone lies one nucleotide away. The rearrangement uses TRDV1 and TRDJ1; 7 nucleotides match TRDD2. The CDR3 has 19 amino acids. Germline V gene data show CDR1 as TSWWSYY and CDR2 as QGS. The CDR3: CALGELIPTVGTYTDKHIF. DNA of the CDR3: TGTGCTCTTGGGGAACTCATTCCTACGGTGGGTACTTACACCGATAAACACATCTTT.

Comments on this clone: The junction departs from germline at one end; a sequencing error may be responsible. CDR3 sequence reads: CALGALLRGGYIGTDKLIF. The CDR3 bases are TGTGCTCTTGGGGCTTTATTACGTGGGGGATACATCGGAACCGATAAACTCATCTTC. The V and J genes are TRDV1 and TRDJ1; TRDD3 aligns across 10 bases. The length of the CDR3 is 19 residues. The germline gives CDR1 TSWWSYY, CDR2 QGS.

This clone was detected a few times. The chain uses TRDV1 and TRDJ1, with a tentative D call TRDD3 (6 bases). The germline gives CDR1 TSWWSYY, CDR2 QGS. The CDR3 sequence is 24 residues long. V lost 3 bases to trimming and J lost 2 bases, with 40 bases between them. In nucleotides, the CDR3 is TGTGCTCTTGGGGATCCCCCCCCGGACTCTGTAGCCCTGAACTGGGCTTATAGGACCGATAAACTCATCTTT. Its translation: CALGDPPPDSVALNWAYRTDKLIF.

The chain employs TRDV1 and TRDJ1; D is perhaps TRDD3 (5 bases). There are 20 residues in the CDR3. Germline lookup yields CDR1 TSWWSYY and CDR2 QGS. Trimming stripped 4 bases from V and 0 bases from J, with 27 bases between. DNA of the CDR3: TGTGCTCTTGGGGTTAAGCCTGTTCTGAACTCGATACACTACACCGATAAACTCATCTTT. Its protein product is CALGVKPVLNSIHYTDKLIF.

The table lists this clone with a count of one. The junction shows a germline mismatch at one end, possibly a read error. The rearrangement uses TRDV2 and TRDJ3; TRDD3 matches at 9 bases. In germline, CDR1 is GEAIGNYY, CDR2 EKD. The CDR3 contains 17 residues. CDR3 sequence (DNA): TGTGCCGGTGACACCACTGGGGGATCCTGGGACACCCGACAGATGTTTTTC. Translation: CAGDTTGGSWDTRQMFF.

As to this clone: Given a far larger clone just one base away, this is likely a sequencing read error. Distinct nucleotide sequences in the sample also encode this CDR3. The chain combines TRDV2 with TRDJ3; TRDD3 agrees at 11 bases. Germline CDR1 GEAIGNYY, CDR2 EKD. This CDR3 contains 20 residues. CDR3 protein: CACDTVGDTGSSRDTRQMFF. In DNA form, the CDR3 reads TGTGCCTGTGACACCGTGGGGGATACGGGCAGCTCCCGGGACACCCGACAGATGTTTTTC.

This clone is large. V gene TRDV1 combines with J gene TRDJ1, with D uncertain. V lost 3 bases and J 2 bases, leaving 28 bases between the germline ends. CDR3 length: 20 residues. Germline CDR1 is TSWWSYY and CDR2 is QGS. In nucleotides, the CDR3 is TGTGCTCTTGGGGAGCAAAAACGCCTCGAGCGGGTGGTTTTGACCGATAAACTCATCTTT. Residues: CALGEQKRLERVVLTDKLIF.

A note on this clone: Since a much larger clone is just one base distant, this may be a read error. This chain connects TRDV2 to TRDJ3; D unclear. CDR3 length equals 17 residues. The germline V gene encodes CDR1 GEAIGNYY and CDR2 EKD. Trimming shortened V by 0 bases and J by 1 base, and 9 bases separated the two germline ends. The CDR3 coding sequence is TGTGCCTGTGACACCTGGGAGGCTTCCTGGGACACCCGACAGATGTTTTTC. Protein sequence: CACDTWEASWDTRQMFF.

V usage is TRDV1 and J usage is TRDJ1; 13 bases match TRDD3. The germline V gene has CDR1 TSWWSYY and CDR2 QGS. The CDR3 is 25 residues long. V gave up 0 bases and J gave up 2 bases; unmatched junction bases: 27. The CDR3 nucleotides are TGTGCTCTTGGGGAACTAATTCGGGCCGGACCCCTTACTGGGGGATACGCTCCGATTACCGATAAACTCATCTTT. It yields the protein CALGELIRAGPLTGGYAPITDKLIF.

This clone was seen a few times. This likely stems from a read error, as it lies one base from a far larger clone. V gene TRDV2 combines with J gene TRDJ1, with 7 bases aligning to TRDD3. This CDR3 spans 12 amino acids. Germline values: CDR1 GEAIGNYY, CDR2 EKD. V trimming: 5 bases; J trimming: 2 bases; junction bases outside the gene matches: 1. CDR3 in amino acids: CACGWGTDKLIF. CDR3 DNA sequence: TGTGCCTGTGGCTGGGGGACCGATAAACTCATCTTT.

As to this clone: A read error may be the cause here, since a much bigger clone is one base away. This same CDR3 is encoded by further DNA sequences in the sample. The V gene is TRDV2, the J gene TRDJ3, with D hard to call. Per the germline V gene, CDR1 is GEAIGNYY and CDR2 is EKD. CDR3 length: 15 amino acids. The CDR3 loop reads CACDTGKWDTRQMFF. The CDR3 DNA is TGTGCCTGTGACACAGGGAAGTGGGACACCCGACAGATGTTCTTC.

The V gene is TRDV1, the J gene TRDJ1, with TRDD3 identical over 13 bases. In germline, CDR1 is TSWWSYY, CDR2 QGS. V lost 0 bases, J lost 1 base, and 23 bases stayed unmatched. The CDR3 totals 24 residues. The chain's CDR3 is CALGELLSFPLTGGYALGTDKLIF. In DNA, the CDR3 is TGTGCTCTTGGGGAACTTCTCTCCTTCCCTCTTACTGGGGGATACGCGCTCGGCACCGATAAACTCATCTTT.